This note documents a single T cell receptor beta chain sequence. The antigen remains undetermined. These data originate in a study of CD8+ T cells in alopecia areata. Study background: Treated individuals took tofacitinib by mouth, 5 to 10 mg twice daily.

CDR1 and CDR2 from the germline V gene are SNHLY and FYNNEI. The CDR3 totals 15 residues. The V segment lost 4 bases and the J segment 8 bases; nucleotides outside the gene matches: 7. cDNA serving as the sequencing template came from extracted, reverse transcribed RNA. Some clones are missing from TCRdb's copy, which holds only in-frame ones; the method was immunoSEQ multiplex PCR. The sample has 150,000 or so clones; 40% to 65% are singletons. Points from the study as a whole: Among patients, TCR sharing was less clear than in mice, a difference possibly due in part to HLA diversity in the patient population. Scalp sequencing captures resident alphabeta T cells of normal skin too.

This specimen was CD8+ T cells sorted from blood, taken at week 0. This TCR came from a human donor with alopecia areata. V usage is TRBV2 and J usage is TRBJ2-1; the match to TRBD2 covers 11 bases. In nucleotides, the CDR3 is TGTGCCAGCAGTGGTCTAGCGGGGGGCCTCGATGAGCAGTTCTTC. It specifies CASSGLAGGLDEQFF.